The 28 T cell receptor beta chains presented below share a single source sample, sequenced in a study of blood T cell repertoires in COVID-19. Sequenced by immunoSEQ multiplex PCR; TCRdb stores in-frame clones only, minus some. This sample carries 35,000 to 45,000 clones, around three quarters of them seen once, and the ten largest clones take approximately 1.9%. Sequencing was done on a sample of peripheral blood. The receptor set was obtained from a man in his 60s with active COVID-19.

The chain employs TRBV6-5 and TRBJ2-7; 12 bases agree with TRBD1. CDR1 and CDR2 from the germline V gene are MNHEY and SVGAGI. V lost 6 bases to trimming and J lost 6 bases; unmatched junction nucleotides: 9. This CDR3 comprises 15 residues. The CDR3 spells CASRAGTGGRAEQYF. The CDR3 nucleotides are TGTGCCAGCAGGGCCGGGACAGGGGGCAGGGCCGAGCAGTACTTC.

The chain employs TRBV25-1 and TRBJ2-3, with no clear D. The CDR3 has 16 residues. V was trimmed by 3 bases and J by 3 bases, leaving 16 bases between them. Germline lookup yields CDR1 MGHDK and CDR2 SYGVNS. The CDR3 spells CASSDAGRGVTDTQYF. CDR3 DNA: TGTGCCAGCAGTGATGCCGGCAGAGGTGTTACAGATACGCAGTATTTT.

V gene TRBV7-9 combines with J gene TRBJ2-7, with a tentative D call TRBD1 (6 bases). V was cut by 4 bases and J by 4 bases, with 20 bases left in between. The germline V gene encodes CDR1 SEHNR and CDR2 FQNEAQ (reference sequence). The CDR3 length is 16 residues. CDR3 nucleotides: TGTGCCAGCAGCTCAGGCGGCTGGACAGCGTCTTACGAGCAGTACTTC. It translates to CASSSGGWTASYEQYF.

The chain recombines TRBV28 with TRBJ1-5, with D possibly TRBD1 on 6 matching bases. V was cut by 1 base and J by 6 bases, with 10 bases left in between. The V gene's germline CDR1 is MDHEN and CDR2 SYDVKM. CDR3 length: 14 amino acids. The CDR3 protein is CASSLYREGQPQHF. CDR3 bases: TGTGCCAGCAGTTTATACAGGGAAGGTCAGCCCCAGCATTTT.

The chain recombines TRBV12-5 with TRBJ2-1; no clear D. CDR1 and CDR2 from the germline V gene are LGHNT and FRNRAP. V was clipped by 3 bases and J by 0 bases, with 15 bases between them. CDR3 size: 17 residues. The CDR3 DNA is TGTGCTAGTGGTTTATCCCCCCCACCGAGCTCCTACAATGAGCAGTTCTTC. This encodes CASGLSPPPSSYNEQFF.

The J gene is TRBJ1-6, the V gene TRBV3-1 (or the pseudogene TRBV3-2); no reliable D call. With 3 bases removed from V and 10 bases from J, the gap between germline ends came to 10 bases. Germline CDR1 LGHDT, CDR2 YNNKEL (reference sequence). The CDR3 extends over 13 amino acids. DNA for the CDR3: TGTGCCAGCAGCCACAACCAGGAATCACCCCTCCACTTT. The encoded protein is CASSHNQESPLHF.

This chain connects TRBV7-9 to TRBJ1-1; D is uncertain. CDR3 length: 12 residues. Germline CDR1 SEHNR, CDR2 FQNEAQ (reference sequence). V lost 2 bases and J lost 6, with 7 bases in between. The CDR3 DNA reads as TGTGCCAGCAGCTTACTGGCAGCTGAAGCTTTCTTT. Protein: CASSLLAAEAFF.

The chain is built from TRBV6-5 and TRBJ2-1, with 9 bases fitting TRBD1. CDR3 length equals 15 residues. Germline V CDR1 and CDR2: MNHEY, SVGAGI. After removal of 2 bases from V and 3 bases from J, the junction contained 2 bases not matched to a gene. The CDR3 DNA reads TGTGCCAGCAGTTACGGGACAGGGAACTACAATGAGCAGTTCTTC. It translates to CASSYGTGNYNEQFF.

The V call is TRBV29-1, the J call TRBJ1-1, with 7 bases matching TRBD1. In germline, CDR1 is SQVTM, CDR2 ANQGSEA. V trimming: 7 bases; J trimming: 9 bases; junction bases outside the gene matches: 11. The CDR3 contains 12 residues. Written as DNA, the CDR3 is TGCAGCGGGACCGGGACAGAGGGAAAAGCTTTCTTT. Its protein product is CSGTGTEGKAFF.

The J gene is TRBJ2-1, the V gene TRBV7-2; D is unresolved. Germline-derived CDR1 and CDR2 are SGHTA and FQGNSA. The CDR3 spans 12 residues. Trimming stripped 1 base from V and 12 bases from J, with 10 bases between. In DNA form, the CDR3 reads TGTGCCAGCAGCTTAGAGCTAGTGACGCAGTTCTTC. Amino acid sequence: CASSLELVTQFF.

The chain combines TRBV9 with TRBJ2-1, with 9 bases lining up with TRBD2. Trimming took 3 bases from V and 8 from J; bases not matched to a gene: 12. CDR3 length equals 16 residues. Germline V gene data show CDR1 as SGDLS and CDR2 as YYNGEE. The CDR3 protein is CASSAASGIREDEQFF. The DNA for the CDR3 is TGTGCCAGCAGCGCGGCTAGCGGGATACGGGAAGATGAGCAGTTCTTC.

V is TRBV4-3 and J is TRBJ2-1; 13 nucleotides align to TRBD2. The CDR3 covers 15 residues. The germline CDR1 and CDR2 sequences are LGHNA and YSLEER. Losses at the gene ends were 1 base for V and 15 bases for J; bases not matched to a gene: 9. CDR3 sequence reads: CASSQALAGGSSLFF. In DNA form, the CDR3 reads TGCGCCAGCAGCCAAGCACTAGCGGGGGGGTCCAGCCTGTTCTTC.

The chain recombines TRBV4-2 with TRBJ2-3; D gene unclear. Looked up from germline, CDR1 is LGHNA and CDR2 is YNFKEQ. The CDR3 is 14 residues long. V was pared by 2 bases and J by 0 bases, with 6 bases between. Here the CDR3 DNA reads TGTGCCAGCAGCCAATTCCCGAGCACAGATACGCAGTATTTT. This encodes CASSQFPSTDTQYF.

V and J are TRBV10-3 and TRBJ2-3; a weak D match, TRBD2 (5 bases). This CDR3 is 14 amino acids long. Germline assignment: CDR1 ENHRY and CDR2 SYGVKD. Trimming stripped 4 bases from V and 0 bases from J, with 8 bases between. The chain's CDR3 is CAISGTSSTDTQYF. In DNA, the CDR3 is TGTGCCATCAGTGGGACTTCTAGCACAGATACGCAGTATTTT.

The V gene is TRBV7-9, the J gene TRBJ2-3; TRBD2 agrees at 15 bases. CDR3 length equals 16 residues. Germline loops: CDR1 SEHNR, CDR2 FQNEAQ (reference sequence). V shed 4 bases, J shed 4 bases, and the junction held 3 bases outside the gene matches. CDR3 DNA sequence: TGTGCCAGCAGCTCGGGACTAGCGGGAGGAGCAGATACGCAGTATTTT. This gives the protein CASSSGLAGGADTQYF.

This clone is a singleton in its sample. CDR3 nucleotide sequence: TGTGCCAGCAGCTCAAAATGCCCGGGACAGCGACTGAACACTGAAGCTTTCTTT. It yields the protein CASSSKCPGQRLNTEAFF. The chain has TRBV21-1 and TRBJ1-1; the D segment call TRBD1 is taken from the table without a DNA check. TRBV21-1 is a pseudogene. The CDR3 covers 18 residues.

Here the CDR3 reads CASSINQGTEAFF. In nucleotides, the CDR3 is TGTGCCAGCAGCATTAACCAGGGAACTGAAGCTTTCTTT. V and J are TRBV7-9 and TRBJ1-1; tentatively, D is TRBD1 (5 bases). Germline assignment: CDR1 SEHNR and CDR2 FQNEAQ (reference sequence). The CDR3 is made up of 13 amino acids. Trimming removed 5 bases from V and 5 bases from J, with 12 bases in between.

This rearrangement joins TRBV9 to TRBJ1-1, with 7 bases lining up with TRBD1. The CDR3 loop spans 15 amino acids. CDR1 is SGDLS and CDR2 is YYNGEE in the germline V gene. V trimming: 0 bases; J trimming: 5 bases; junction bases outside the gene matches: 7. CDR3 in DNA: TGTGCCAGCAGCGTAGGACAGGGTTTGGGAACTGAAGCTTTCTTT. It codes for CASSVGQGLGTEAFF. The variable domain in full, completed from reference TRBV9 and TRBJ1-1, reads DSGVTQTPKHLITATGQRVTLRCSPRSGDLSVYWYQQSLDQGLQFLIQYYNGEERAKGNILERFSAQQFPDLHSELNLSSLELGDSALYFCASSVGQGLGTEAFFGQGTRLTVV.

This clone was seen just once. V usage is TRBV19 and J usage is TRBJ1-4; the D gene is possibly TRBD1 (6 bases). Germline V lookup: CDR1 LNHDA, CDR2 SQIVND (reference sequence). The CDR3 has 15 residues. Deletions cut 4 bases from V and 5 bases from J, with 14 bases between. CDR3 protein: CASSTQTGANEKLFF. In DNA, the CDR3 is TGTGCCAGTAGTACACAGACAGGAGCGAATGAAAAACTGTTTTTT. The full variable domain, rest sourced from reference TRBV19 and TRBJ1-4, is DGGITQSPKYLFRKEGQNVTLSCEQNLNHDAMYWYRQDPGQGLRLIYYSQIVNDFQKGDIAEGYSVSREKKESFPLTVTSAQKNPTAFYLCASSTQTGANEKLFFGSGTQLSVL.

This clone occurred once. The J gene is TRBJ2-5, the V gene TRBV5-1; 10 bases are a match to TRBD2. The CDR3 contains 15 residues. Germline V gives CDR1 SGHRS, CDR2 YFSETQ. V lost 0 bases and J lost 5; bases outside the gene matches: 4. CDR3 protein: CASSLAGTSVETQYF. CDR3 in DNA: TGCGCCAGCAGCTTGGCGGGGACTAGCGTGGAGACCCAGTACTTC.

The chain is built from TRBV7-2 and TRBJ2-1; TRBD2 matches 7 bases. The CDR3 is made up of 15 amino acids. With 4 bases clipped from V and 0 bases from J, the junction kept 3 bases outside the gene matches. CDR1 and CDR2 (germline): SGHTA, FQGNSA. The CDR3 protein is CASSSRGSSYNEQFF. CDR3 in DNA: TGTGCCAGCAGCTCGCGGGGGAGCTCCTACAATGAGCAGTTCTTC.

In its sample, this clone was seen a few times. This chain links TRBV5-4 with TRBJ2-7, with a possible D match to TRBD2 (6 bases). The CDR3 is made up of 14 amino acids. Trimming left V 4 bases short and J 7 bases short, with 18 bases between. Germline V gives CDR1 SGHNT, CDR2 YYREEE (reference sequence). As DNA, the CDR3 is TGTGCCAGCAGCAGACGGGAGATCGGTGTGGAGCAGTACTTC. It encodes CASSRREIGVEQYF.

The J gene is TRBJ2-4, the V gene TRBV7-9; 11 nucleotides match TRBD1. J was trimmed by 9 bases and V by 4 bases; bases with no gene match: 2. CDR3 length equals 13 residues. Germline V gives CDR1 SEHNR, CDR2 FQNEAQ (reference sequence). This CDR3 is CASSWGQGGIQYF. CDR3 DNA sequence: TGTGCCAGCAGCTGGGGACAGGGGGGCATTCAGTACTTC.

The gene calls are TRBV27 and TRBJ1-3, with TRBD1 matching over 7 bases. This CDR3 is built from 17 residues. V lost 2 bases, J lost 4 bases, and 11 bases stayed unmatched. CDR1 is MNHEY and CDR2 is SMNVEV in the germline V gene (reference sequence). CDR3 protein: CASSLGTVGQEGNTIYF. The CDR3 DNA reads as TGTGCCAGCAGTTTAGGGACAGTCGGGCAGGAGGGAAACACCATATATTTT.

V gene TRBV27 combines with J gene TRBJ2-3; D gene uncertain. The germline CDR1 and CDR2 sequences are MNHEY and SMNVEV (reference sequence). The CDR3 has 13 amino acids. The V and J ends lost 3 bases and 1 base respectively, with 5 bases between them. CDR3 DNA sequence: TGTGCCAGCAGTTTCTTAGGCACAGATACGCAGTATTTT. Translated, it gives CASSFLGTDTQYF.

This clone was detected only once. This chain uses TRBV10-2 with TRBJ1-2; the D is unclear. Trimming took off 5 bases at V and 4 bases at J, with 11 bases between the two ends. CDR3 length: 13 residues. Germline CDR1 reads WSHSY; CDR2 reads SAAADI. DNA of the CDR3: TGCGCCAGCAGTCCTCAGGTTGGCTATGGCTACACCTTC. Its translation: CASSPQVGYGYTF.

The gene calls are TRBV4-3 and TRBJ2-1, with TRBD2 as a possible D gene (5 bases). Germline V gene lookup returns CDR1 LGHNA and CDR2 YSLEER. V was trimmed by 4 bases and J by 3 bases, leaving 16 bases between them. The CDR3 spans 16 residues. CDR3: CASSLKGRTYYNEQFF. The CDR3 bases are TGCGCCAGCAGCCTCAAGGGCAGGACTTACTACAATGAGCAGTTCTTC.

The CDR3, as DNA: TGTGCCAGCAGCTTCGAAGAGACCCAGTACTTC. Translating it yields CASSFEETQYF. The chain carries TRBV11-2 and TRBJ2-5, with D uncertain. Germline lookup yields CDR1 SGHAT and CDR2 FQNNGV. The CDR3 has 11 residues. The V end was cut by 3 bases, the J end by 3 bases, with 2 bases between. The complete variable domain, with remaining parts taken from reference TRBV11-2 and TRBJ2-5, reads EAGVAQSPRYKIIEKRQSVAFWCNPISGHATLYWYQQILGQGPKLLIQFQNNGVVDDSQLPKDRFSAERLKGVDSTLKIQPAKLEDSAVYLCASSFEETQYFGPGTRLLVL.